The 18 T cell receptor beta chains presented below share a single source sample, sequenced in a study of OX40 agonist ivuxolimab in advanced cancers. Clones were read by immunoSEQ multiplex PCR, and TCRdb kept only the in-frame ones, dropping some. Of approximately 58,000 clones in the sample, approximately 79% are singletons; the top ten hold under 3%. The sample consisted of CD4+ or CD8+ T cells sorted from blood, taken in a trial of the OX40 agonist ivuxolimab. Receptors were obtained from an adult with an advanced solid tumor such as melanoma, head and neck, liver or kidney cancer.

The chain recombines TRBV6-5 with TRBJ2-5; the D gene is possibly TRBD2 (6 bases). CDR3 length: 16 residues. Trimming removed 4 bases at V and 1 base at J, with 16 bases between. Germline CDR1 and CDR2: MNHEY and SVGAGI. The CDR3 DNA sequence: TGTGCCAGCAGTTCTGGAGGTTTCGGGGGCCAAGAGACCCAGTACTTC. Translation gives CASSSGGFGGQETQYF.

This chain joins TRBV6-1 and TRBJ1-2; D is uncertain. There are 15 residues in the CDR3. Looked up from germline, CDR1 is MNHNS and CDR2 is SASEGT. Trimming pared 5 bases from V and 1 base from J, leaving 14 bases between. The CDR3 protein is CASSSTGFGNYGYTF. CDR3 DNA sequence: TGTGCCAGCAGTTCCACGGGGTTTGGTAACTATGGCTACACCTTC.

The rearrangement joins TRBV29-1 to TRBJ1-3; D not certain. V lost 6 bases to trimming and J lost 1 base, with 10 bases between them. Germline V gene sequence: CDR1 SQVTM, CDR2 ANQGSEA. There are 13 residues in the CDR3. CDR3 sequence (DNA): TGCAGCGTACGGGAGGGATCTGGAAACACCATATATTTT. Residues: CSVREGSGNTIYF.

This chain links TRBV18 with TRBJ2-1, with 15 positions matching TRBD2. Germline values: CDR1 KGHSH, CDR2 LQKENI. The V segment lost 2 bases and the J segment 9 bases; nucleotides outside the gene matches: 5. This CDR3 has 16 residues. CDR3 coding DNA: TGTGCCAGCTCACCAACCGGACTAGCGGGAGGGAGTGAGCAGTTCTTC. This sequence encodes CASSPTGLAGGSEQFF. Full variable domain (missing parts from reference TRBV18 and TRBJ2-1): NAGVMQNPRHLVRRRGQEARLRCSPMKGHSHVYWYRQLPEEGLKFMVYLQKENIIDESGMPKERFSAEFPKEGPSILRIQQVVRGDSAAYFCASSPTGLAGGSEQFFGPGTRLTVL.

This chain links TRBV28 with TRBJ2-1, with 9 bases aligning to TRBD1. CDR1 and CDR2 (germline): MDHEN, SYDVKM. V lost 2 bases, J lost 9 bases, and 2 bases stayed unmatched. The CDR3 is made up of 13 amino acids. The DNA for the CDR3 is TGTGCCAGCAGTTTACAGACAGGGGGTGAGCAGTTCTTC. Amino acids: CASSLQTGGEQFF.

V usage is TRBV7-6 and J usage is TRBJ1-5; TRBD1 aligns across 7 bases. J gave up 2 bases and V 1 base, and 2 bases lay outside the gene matches. Germline assignment: CDR1 SGHVS and CDR2 FNYEAQ. The CDR3 loop spans 15 amino acids. The CDR3, as DNA: TGTGCCAGCAGCTTAGAAGGGGGCGGCAATCAGCCCCAGCATTTT. Encoded protein: CASSLEGGGNQPQHF.

The CDR3 region is CASSQVGRGAAFF. The CDR3 DNA reads as TGTGCCAGCAGCCAAGTCGGCCGGGGGGCGGCTTTCTTT. This chain links TRBV14 with TRBJ1-1; possible D gene TRBD1, 6 bases. Trimming removed 1 base at V and 11 bases at J, with 14 bases between. CDR1 SGHDN and CDR2 FVKESK come from the germline V gene. This CDR3 region has 13 residues.

The genes are TRBV7-9 and TRBJ2-1; 10 bases are shared with TRBD1. The germline V gene encodes CDR1 SEHNR and CDR2 FQNEAQ (reference sequence). The V segment lost 2 bases and the J segment 3 bases; nucleotides outside the gene matches: 1. The CDR3 is made up of 15 amino acids. The CDR3 sequence is CASSLRTGGYNEQFF. The CDR3, as DNA: TGTGCCAGCAGCTTAAGGACAGGGGGCTACAATGAGCAGTTCTTC.

The chain recombines TRBV18 with TRBJ1-4, with a possible D match to TRBD1 (5 bases). The CDR3 extends over 17 amino acids. Germline V gene lookup returns CDR1 KGHSH and CDR2 LQKENI. The V gene lost 2 bases and the J gene lost 0 bases, with 13 bases spanning the gap. In nucleotides, the CDR3 is TGTGCCAGCTCACCATGGTCGCGGGGGGCAACTAATGAAAAACTGTTTTTT. Its translation is CASSPWSRGATNEKLFF.

V is TRBV5-1 and J is TRBJ1-3, with D unclear. This CDR3 has 15 residues. Germline values: CDR1 SGHRS, CDR2 YFSETQ. With 4 bases removed from V and 0 bases from J, the gap between germline ends came to 11 bases. CDR3 region: CASSLVGNSGNTIYF. CDR3 nucleotide sequence: TGCGCCAGCAGCCTGGTGGGGAACTCTGGAAACACCATATATTTT.

This clone counts as medium-sized. The chain has TRBV2 and TRBJ1-1, with 8 positions matching TRBD1. The CDR3 runs to 15 residues. Trimming took 5 bases from V and 3 from J; bases not matched to a gene: 8. Per the germline V gene, CDR1 is SNHLY and CDR2 is FYNNEI. The chain's CDR3 is CASSLSTGEYTEAFF. DNA of the CDR3: TGTGCCAGCAGTTTATCGACAGGGGAGTACACTGAAGCTTTCTTT.

This clone has more than one count but fewer than ten. V is TRBV28 and J is TRBJ1-2; 8 bases agree with TRBD1. The CDR3 has 13 amino acids. The V and J ends lost 3 bases and 5 bases, in that order; junction bases with no gene match: 2. Per the germline V gene, CDR1 is MDHEN and CDR2 is SYDVKM. Here the CDR3 DNA reads TGTGCCAGCAGTTTCGGACAGGGATATGGCTACACCTTC. It encodes CASSFGQGYGYTF.

The chain has TRBV6-5 and TRBJ1-1, with D tentatively TRBD1 (5 bases). Germline values: CDR1 MNHEY, CDR2 SVGAGI. This CDR3 spans 15 amino acids. Deletions cut 2 bases from V and 4 bases from J, with 14 bases between. In DNA form, the CDR3 reads TGTGCCAGCAGTTACGGGTACGGGGGTAGCACTGAAGCTTTCTTT. Residues: CASSYGYGGSTEAFF.

V gene TRBV11-2 combines with J gene TRBJ2-3; 9 bases are a match to TRBD2. With 5 bases clipped from V and 0 bases from J, the junction kept 6 bases outside the gene matches. CDR3 length: 16 amino acids. Germline lookup yields CDR1 SGHAT and CDR2 FQNNGV. CDR3 nucleotide sequence: TGTGCCAGCAGCCTAGCTAGCGGGGTCAGCACAGATACGCAGTATTTT. It is translated as CASSLASGVSTDTQYF.

V and J are TRBV7-9 and TRBJ2-3, with D possibly matching TRBD1 (5 bases). V was pared by 6 bases and J by 2 bases, with 12 bases between. Germline V CDR1 and CDR2: SEHNR, FQNEAQ (reference sequence). This CDR3 is built from 14 residues. CDR3 nucleotide sequence: TGTGCCAGCAGTAAAGACAGACACACAGATACGCAGTATTTT. The encoded protein is CASSKDRHTDTQYF.

Concerning this clone: Mismatch with germline at one junction end may stem from a read error. The chain joins TRBV4-2 to TRBJ1-2, with D possibly being TRBD1 (6 bases). From germline, CDR1 is LGHNA and CDR2 YNFKEQ. The CDR3 covers 13 residues. The CDR3 nucleotides are TGTGCCAGCAGCCAAGAACACGACAGGCCTACCCCCTTC. It specifies CASSQEHDRPTPF.

The V gene is TRBV11-2, the J gene TRBJ1-2, with D possibly matching TRBD1 (6 bases). Looked up from germline, CDR1 is SGHAT and CDR2 is FQNNGV. V gave up 2 bases and J gave up 8 bases, with 9 bases separating them. The CDR3 runs 12 residues. This CDR3 is CASSLSGDGYTF. The CDR3 coding sequence is TGTGCCAGCAGCTTATCAGGGGACGGCTACACCTTC.

The chain joins TRBV7-8 to TRBJ2-7; TRBD1 aligns across 8 bases. The germline V gene encodes CDR1 SGHVS and CDR2 FQNEAQ. This CDR3 is 13 amino acids long. J lost 1 base, V lost 7 bases, and 3 bases had no gene match. For the CDR3, the DNA is TGTGCCAGCAAGACAGGGGTGTCCTACGAGCAGTACTTC. This gives the protein CASKTGVSYEQYF.